The 4 T cell receptor beta chains in this list originate from one sample, sequenced in a study of blood T cell repertoires in COVID-19. Clones were read by immunoSEQ multiplex PCR, and TCRdb kept only the in-frame ones, dropping some. This sample has 75,000 to 80,000 clones; 90% to 95% occur once, and the top ten carry about 6.1%. The specimen was peripheral blood. The receptors were gathered from a human donor in a cohort sampled during active COVID-19.

The genes are TRBV6-5 and TRBJ2-7; weak D call: TRBD2 (5 bases). Germline values: CDR1 MNHEY, CDR2 SVGAGI. This CDR3 region has 15 residues. Deletions cut 0 bases from V and 2 bases from J, with 11 bases between. The CDR3 is CASSYSRLATYEQYF. Written as DNA, the CDR3 is TGTGCCAGCAGTTACTCGAGGCTAGCCACCTACGAGCAGTACTTC.

The genes are TRBV6-6 and TRBJ2-7; 15 nucleotides match TRBD2. The V and J ends lost 6 bases and 6 bases, in that order; junction bases with no gene match: 9. The CDR3 contains 16 residues. Germline CDR1 is MNHNY and CDR2 is SVGAGI (reference sequence). The DNA of the CDR3 is TGTGCCAGCAGCCCCGGACTAGCGGGGGGGTATAGCGAGCAGTACTTC. Translating it yields CASSPGLAGGYSEQYF.

The chain couples TRBV6-5 to TRBJ2-2; TRBD1 matches 9 bases. The CDR3 totals 14 residues. The J segment lost 5 bases and the V segment lost 6 bases, leaving 4 bases of the junction unmatched. The V gene's germline CDR1 is MNHEY and CDR2 SVGAGI. The DNA for the CDR3 is TGTGCCAGCAGAAGGGGACAGGGTACCGGGGAGCTGTTTTTT. As protein: CASRRGQGTGELFF.

This clone was seen just once. The chain employs TRBV5-5 and TRBJ1-1, with 9 bases fitting TRBD1. Per the germline V gene, CDR1 is SGHKS and CDR2 is YYEKEE (reference sequence). V shed 4 bases and J 1 base; nucleotides not matched to a gene: 5. The CDR3 consists of 15 residues. CDR3 sequence reads: CASSHWGQGNTEAFF. The CDR3 DNA sequence: TGTGCCAGCAGCCACTGGGGACAGGGGAACACTGAAGCTTTCTTT. The variable domain in full, completed from reference TRBV5-5 and TRBJ1-1, reads DAGVTQSPTHLIKTRGQQVTLRCSPISGHKSVSWYQQVLGQGPQFIFQYYEKEERGRGNFPDRFSARQFPNYSSELNVNALLLGDSALYLCASSHWGQGNTEAFFGQGTRLTVV.